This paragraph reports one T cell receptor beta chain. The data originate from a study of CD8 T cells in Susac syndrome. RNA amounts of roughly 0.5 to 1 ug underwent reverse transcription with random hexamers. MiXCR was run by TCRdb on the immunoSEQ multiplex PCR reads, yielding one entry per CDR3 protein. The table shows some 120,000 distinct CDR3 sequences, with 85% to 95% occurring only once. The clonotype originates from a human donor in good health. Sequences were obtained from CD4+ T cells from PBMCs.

CDR3 DNA sequence: TGTGCCAGTAGTCCCGGACACTCCAATGAGCAGTTCTTC. Translation: CASSPGHSNEQFF. The chain carries TRBV19 and TRBJ2-1, with TRBD1 as a possible D gene (5 bases). The V gene's germline CDR1 is LNHDA and CDR2 SQIVND (reference sequence). The V gene lost 5 bases and the J gene lost 6 bases, with 11 bases spanning the gap. This CDR3 comprises 13 residues.